This T cell receptor (beta chain) appears in the sequencing data of a study of shared clonotypes between healthy human individuals. The overall study: Per donor, CD8 memory used one plate, CD8 naive used two, CD4 memory used three and CD4 naive used three. Study-level points and caveats: Sharing of clonotypes among donors was expected to vary with sequencing depth. Naive subsets usually exceeded memory subsets in estimated richness.

In the case of this clone: No antigen is known for it.

The authors distributed each subset's genomic DNA evenly over several immunoSEQ plates. This table comes from immunoSEQ multiplex PCR, and its TCRdb copy is limited to in-frame clones, with some not included. In the table there are under 1,100,000 clones, around four fifths of which are singletons. Germline V gives CDR1 LNHDA, CDR2 SQIVND (reference sequence). The CDR3 is 15 residues long. V was trimmed by 4 bases and J by 4 bases, leaving 14 bases between them. The sequenced material came from memory CD4+ T cells sorted from blood. Subset: CD45RA-negative fraction. The TCR was taken from a man between 18 and 35 years old in good health. The J gene is TRBJ2-4, the V gene TRBV19; no definite D call. The CDR3 DNA is TGTGCCAGTAGTACTTCGGTCGAGGAAAAAAACATTCAGTACTTC. It translates to CASSTSVEEKNIQYF. The entire variable domain, with the rest obtained from reference TRBV19 and TRBJ2-4, is as follows: DGGITQSPKYLFRKEGQNVTLSCEQNLNHDAMYWYRQDPGQGLRLIYYSQIVNDFQKGDIAEGYSVSREKKESFPLTVTSAQKNPTAFYLCASSTSVEEKNIQYFGAGTRLSVL.